The clone carrying this T cell receptor beta chain was detected many times. Its cognate antigen is unknown. One entry per CDR3 protein, called by TCRdb with MiXCR from the reads. Among some 600,000 distinct CDR3 sequences listed, 20% to 25% were seen once. Germline loops: CDR1 ENHRY, CDR2 SYGVKD. The CDR3 spans 19 residues. Germline trimming cut 8 bases from V and 0 bases from J; bases unmatched to any gene: 17. The record originates from a study of T cell repertoires in cytomegalovirus infection. Study information: Indications came from public TCR beta signatures; they pointed to CMV infection and to a matching HLA type. Study-level points and caveats: Identification of carriers of CMV plus the relevant HLA was performed using cumulative public TCR beta family frequency. CMV-specific HLA-C-restricted TCR beta clonotypes dominated the ex vivo response.

The receptor's source is a human donor in good health (CMV status not recorded). Some clones in this sample may be carry-over from other donors' samples. The sample comprised CD8+ T cells from PBMCs. The genes are TRBV10-3 and TRBJ2-1, with 9 bases aligning to TRBD2. The CDR3 loop is CAIGDYEPFSGGSYNEQFF. The CDR3 DNA is TGTGCCATCGGAGACTACGAACCGTTTAGCGGGGGCTCCTACAATGAGCAGTTCTTC.